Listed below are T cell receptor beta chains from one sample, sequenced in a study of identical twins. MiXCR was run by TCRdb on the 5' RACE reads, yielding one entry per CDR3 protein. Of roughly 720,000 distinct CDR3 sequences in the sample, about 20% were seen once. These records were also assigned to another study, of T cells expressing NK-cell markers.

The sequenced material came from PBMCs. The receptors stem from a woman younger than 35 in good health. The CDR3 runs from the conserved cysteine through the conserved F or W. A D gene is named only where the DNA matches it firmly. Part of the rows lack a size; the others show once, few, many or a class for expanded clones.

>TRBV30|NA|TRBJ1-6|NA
TGTGCCTCGAACCGGGCCCATAATTCACCCCTCCACTTT
CASNRAHNSPLHF
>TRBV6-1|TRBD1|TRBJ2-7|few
TGTGCCAGTGGGCCTCAACAGGGGATCCTGGGCGACGAGCAGTACTTC
CASGPQQGILGDEQYF
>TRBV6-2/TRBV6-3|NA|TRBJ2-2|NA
TGTGCCAGCAGTTTGAGGTCCAGATCCACCGGGGAGCTGTTTTTT
CASSLRSRSTGELFF
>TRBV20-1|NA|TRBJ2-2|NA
TGCAGTGCTAGAGATCGGGCCGGGGAGCTGTTTTTT
CSARDRAGELFF
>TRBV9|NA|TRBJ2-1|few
TGTGCCAGCAGCGTAGGTTCCTTGGGGGCCAATGAGCAGTTCTTC
CASSVGSLGANEQFF
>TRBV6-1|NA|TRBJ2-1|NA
TGTGCCAGCAGCCCCCGTGTAGCAGCCTACAATGAGCAGTTCTTC
CASSPRVAAYNEQFF
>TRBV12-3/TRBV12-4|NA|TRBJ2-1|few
TGTGCCAGCACCGGGGGATCAAGCGGAGGCTCCTACAATGAGCAGTTCTTC
CASTGGSSGGSYNEQFF
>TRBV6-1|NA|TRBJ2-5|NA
TGTGCCAGCAGCCCTGCCCGGATTCAAGAGACCCAGTACTTC
CASSPARIQETQYF
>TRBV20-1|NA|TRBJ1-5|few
TGCAGTGCTAGAAGTGGGAGCGGCAATCAGCCCCAGCATTTT
CSARSGSGNQPQHF
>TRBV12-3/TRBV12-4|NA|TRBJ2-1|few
TGTGCCAGCAGTCGGGACGGTAGGGATGAGCAGTTCTTC
CASSRDGRDEQFF
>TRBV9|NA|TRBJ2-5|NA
TGTGCCAGCAGCGTAGGGTCCAACATCGGGGAGACCCAGTACTTC
CASSVGSNIGETQYF
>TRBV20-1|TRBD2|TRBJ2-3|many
TGCAGTGCTAATCTCCCAGCGGGACCCACAGATACGCAGTATTTT
CSANLPAGPTDTQYF
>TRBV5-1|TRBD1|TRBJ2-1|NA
TGCGCCAGCAGCTTATGGGACAGGTCCTACAATGAGCAGTTCTTC
CASSLWDRSYNEQFF
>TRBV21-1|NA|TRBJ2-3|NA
TGTGCCAGCAAATCACGACAGGGGTTACGCACAGATACGCAGTATTTT
CASKSRQGLRTDTQYF
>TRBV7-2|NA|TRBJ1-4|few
TGTGCCAGCAGCTTAGTGTACGGTGAAAAACTGTTTTTT
CASSLVYGEKLFF
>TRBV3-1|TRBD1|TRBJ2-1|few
TGTGCCAGCAGCCTCGGACAGGGCGATGAGCAGTTCTTC
CASSLGQGDEQFF
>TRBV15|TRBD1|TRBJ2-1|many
TGTGCCACCAGCAGGTCGGGACAGCGTCCCTACAATGAGCAGTTCTTC
CATSRSGQRPYNEQFF
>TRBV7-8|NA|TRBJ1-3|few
TGTGCCAGCAGCATCCGGGCCGAAACGGGAAACACCATATATTTT
CASSIRAETGNTIYF
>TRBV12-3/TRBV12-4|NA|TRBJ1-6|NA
TGTGCCAGCGGTTCCGGACAGTTTAATTCACCCCTCCACTTT
CASGSGQFNSPLHF
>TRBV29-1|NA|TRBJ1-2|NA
TGCAGCGTCCTCGCCCCGGGACAAACGATCGGCTACACCTTC
CSVLAPGQTIGYTF
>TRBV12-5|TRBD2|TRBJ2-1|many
TGTGCTAGTGTGTGGAGACTAGCGGGAGAAGTAGGTGAGCAGTTCTTC
CASVWRLAGEVGEQFF
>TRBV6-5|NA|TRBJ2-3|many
TGTGCCAGCAGTTCGGGCGGGCACACAGATACGCAGTATTTT
CASSSGGHTDTQYF
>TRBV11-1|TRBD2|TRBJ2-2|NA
TGTGCCAGCAGCTCCTTTGGCGGGGGGGCTTTAGACACCGGGGAGCTGTTTTTT
CASSSFGGGALDTGELFF
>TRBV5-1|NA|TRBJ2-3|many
TGCGCCAGCAGACCCGGAGGGAGCACAGATACGCAGTATTTT
CASRPGGSTDTQYF
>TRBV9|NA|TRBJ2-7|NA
TGTGCCAGCAGCGGAGGCCCGGGTGTACAGCAGTACTTC
CASSGGPGVQQYF
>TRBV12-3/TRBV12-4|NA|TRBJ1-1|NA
TGTGCCAGCAGCCCCGACAGGCGCAAAGGGTGGGCTTTCTTT
CASSPDRRKGWAFF
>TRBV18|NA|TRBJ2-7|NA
TGTGCCAGCTCACCCGGGGCACCTCCCGGGACCTACGAGCAGTACTTC
CASSPGAPPGTYEQYF
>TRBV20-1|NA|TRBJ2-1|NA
TGCAGTGCTCAGACTCCTCACTCCTACAATGAGCAGTTCTTC
CSAQTPHSYNEQFF
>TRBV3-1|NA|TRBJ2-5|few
TGTGCCAGCAGCCCTTCTTTTCTTGGGAGAGAAGAGACCCAGTACTTC
CASSPSFLGREETQYF
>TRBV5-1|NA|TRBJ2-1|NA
TGCGCCAGCAGCTTGGTTTCGACCAGCTACAATGAGCAGTTCTTC
CASSLVSTSYNEQFF
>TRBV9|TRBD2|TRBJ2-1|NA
TGTGCCAGCAGCGTAGGGGGTAGCGGGGATTACAATGAGCAGTTCTTC
CASSVGGSGDYNEQFF
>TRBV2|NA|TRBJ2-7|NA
TGTGCCAGGGTAAGACCCAGTATCCACGAGCAGTACTTC
CARVRPSIHEQYF